These 10 T cell receptor beta chains originate from one sample sequenced in a study of cytomegalovirus exposure and HLA in healthy donors. Primers: 60 Vbeta forward and 13 Jbeta reverse. Sequencing was performed with immunoSEQ multiplex PCR; in TCRdb, only in-frame clones are kept and a portion is missing. The sample table includes some 130,000 clones. Sequencing used PBMCs. The receptor source for this set is a middle-aged woman in good health and CMV-seropositive.

J is TRBJ2-7 and V is TRBV11-1, with TRBD1 matching 8 bases. This CDR3 has 15 amino acids. The J segment lost 6 bases and the V segment lost 2 bases, leaving 9 bases of the junction unmatched. In germline, CDR1 is SGHAT, CDR2 FQDESV (reference sequence). CDR3 sequence reads: CASSLSGVTGGEQYF. The CDR3 coding sequence is TGTGCCAGCAGCTTATCTGGGGTTACAGGGGGCGAGCAGTACTTC.

The CDR3 is CASSSDLAGGSREQYF. Here the CDR3 DNA reads TGCGCCAGCAGCTCTGACCTTGCGGGAGGTTCAAGGGAGCAGTACTTC. This chain joins TRBV5-1 and TRBJ2-7; 8 nucleotides align to TRBD2. Germline V gene lookup returns CDR1 SGHRS and CDR2 YFSETQ. Trimming cost V 3 bases and J 7 bases; bases outside gene matches: 15. This CDR3 is built from 16 residues.

The chain is built from TRBV29-1 and TRBJ2-7, with a tentative D call TRBD2 (6 bases). This CDR3 has 14 residues. V was shortened by 4 bases and J by 6 bases, with 19 bases between the two germline ends. Germline V gene data show CDR1 as SQVTM and CDR2 as ANQGSEA. The CDR3 bases are TGCAGCGTTGGCGGGGACTCCAGGGAACGCGAGCAGTACTTC. Its translation is CSVGGDSREREQYF.

This chain links TRBV29-1 with TRBJ2-3, with D maybe TRBD1 (6 bases). Germline V gene sequence: CDR1 SQVTM, CDR2 ANQGSEA. This CDR3 comprises 14 residues. The V end was cut by 6 bases, the J end by 14 bases, with 27 bases between. The CDR3 loop is CSVNDRLLTSKLYF. The CDR3 DNA follows: TGCAGCGTAAACGACAGGCTTTTAACCTCTAAGTTGTATTTT.

As regards this clone: One end of the junction varies from germline; a read error may be responsible. The sample holds other DNA sequences that translate to the same CDR3. The CDR3 DNA reads as TGTGCCAGTACCCCAGCGGGAAGTAGAGAGACTCAGTACTTC. Encoded protein: CASTPAGSRETQYF. The rearrangement links TRBV19 to TRBJ2-5, with TRBD2 identical over 7 bases. The CDR3 has 14 residues. Germline loops: CDR1 LNHDA, CDR2 SQIVND (reference sequence).

The genes are TRBV6-5 and TRBJ2-5; 7 nucleotides match TRBD1. The end of the DNA aligns better with TRBJ2-7, so the J call may be wrong. This CDR3 has 14 residues. Germline CDR1 MNHEY, CDR2 SVGAGI. The CDR3 spells CASRRDSLPYEQYF. In nucleotides, the CDR3 is TGTGCCAGCAGAAGGGACAGCCTCCCCTACGAGCAGTACTTC.

The rearrangement links TRBV9 to TRBJ2-3, with D tentatively TRBD1 (6 bases). Germline-derived CDR1 and CDR2 are SGDLS and YYNGEE. Deletions cut 3 bases from V and 4 bases from J, with 12 bases between. The CDR3 contains 14 residues. CDR3 sequence: CASSGTGTPDTQYF. CDR3 in DNA: TGTGCCAGCAGCGGAACAGGGACCCCAGATACGCAGTATTTT.

The chain is built from TRBV2 and TRBJ1-2, with 12 bases fitting TRBD1. Germline V lookup: CDR1 SNHLY, CDR2 FYNNEI. V gave up 6 bases and J gave up 5 bases; unmatched junction bases: 7. The CDR3 consists of 15 residues. The CDR3 region has the DNA TGTGCCAGCAGGGAGGGACAGGGGGCAGGATATGGCTACACCTTC. Protein product: CASREGQGAGYGYTF.

The rearrangement joins TRBV7-2 to TRBJ2-7; D gene unclear. Germline V gene lookup returns CDR1 SGHTA and CDR2 FQGNSA. This CDR3 contains 14 residues. Trimming pared 2 bases from V and 4 bases from J, leaving 12 bases between. The CDR3 DNA reads as TGTGCCAGCAGCTTAATACTAAACAAATACGAGCAGTACTTC. It codes for CASSLILNKYEQYF.

The chain couples TRBV7-2 to TRBJ2-3; TRBD2 might be the D (6 bases). CDR1 and CDR2 (germline): SGHTA, FQGNSA. There are 15 residues in the CDR3. V was trimmed by 5 bases and J by 2 bases, leaving 14 bases between them. In DNA form, the CDR3 reads TGTGCCAGCAGCCTAAGCGGGCAACCCACAGATACGCAGTATTTT. It specifies CASSLSGQPTDTQYF.